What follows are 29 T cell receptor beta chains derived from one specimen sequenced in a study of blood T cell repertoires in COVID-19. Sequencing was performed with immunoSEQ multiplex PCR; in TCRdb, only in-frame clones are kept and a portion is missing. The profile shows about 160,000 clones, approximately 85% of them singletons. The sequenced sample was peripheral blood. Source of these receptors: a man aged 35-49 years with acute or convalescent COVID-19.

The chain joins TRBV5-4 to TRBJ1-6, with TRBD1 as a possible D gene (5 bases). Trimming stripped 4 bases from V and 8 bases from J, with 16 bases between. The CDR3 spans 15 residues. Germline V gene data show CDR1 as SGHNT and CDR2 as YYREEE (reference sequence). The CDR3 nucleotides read TGTGCCAGCAGCCTGGCTGAAGGGGTTGATTCACCCCTCCACTTT. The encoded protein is CASSLAEGVDSPLHF.

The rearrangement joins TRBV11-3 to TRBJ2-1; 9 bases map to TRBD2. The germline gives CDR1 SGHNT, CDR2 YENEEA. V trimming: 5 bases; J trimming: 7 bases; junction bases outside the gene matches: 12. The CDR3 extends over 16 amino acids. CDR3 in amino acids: CASSPLAGGGRNEQFF. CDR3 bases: TGTGCCAGCAGCCCTCTTGCGGGGGGGGGCAGAAATGAGCAGTTCTTC.

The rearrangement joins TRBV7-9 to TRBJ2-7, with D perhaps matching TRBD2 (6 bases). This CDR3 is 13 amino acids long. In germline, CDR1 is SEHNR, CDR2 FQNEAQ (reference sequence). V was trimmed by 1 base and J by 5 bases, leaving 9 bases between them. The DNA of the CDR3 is TGTGCCAGCAGCTTAGGATCGGGGGACGAGCAGTACTTC. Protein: CASSLGSGDEQYF. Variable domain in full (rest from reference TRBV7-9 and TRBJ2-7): DTGVSQNPRHKITKRGQNVTFRCDPISEHNRLYWYRQTLGQGPEFLTYFQNEAQLEKSRLLSDRFSAERPKGSFSTLEIQRTEQGDSAMYLCASSLGSGDEQYFGPGTRLTVT.

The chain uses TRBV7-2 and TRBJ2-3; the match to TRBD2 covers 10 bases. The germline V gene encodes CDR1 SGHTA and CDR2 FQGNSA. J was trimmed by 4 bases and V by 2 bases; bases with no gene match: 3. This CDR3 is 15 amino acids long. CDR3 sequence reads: CASSLLAGVADTQYF. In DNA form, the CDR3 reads TGTGCCAGCAGCTTACTAGCGGGGGTAGCAGATACGCAGTATTTT.

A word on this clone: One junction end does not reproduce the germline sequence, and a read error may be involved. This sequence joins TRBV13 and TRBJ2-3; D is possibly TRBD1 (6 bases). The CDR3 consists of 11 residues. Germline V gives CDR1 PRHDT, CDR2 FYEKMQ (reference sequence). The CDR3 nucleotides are TGTGCCAGCAGCCCGGGACACGGGTTGGTTTTT. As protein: CASSPGHGLVF.

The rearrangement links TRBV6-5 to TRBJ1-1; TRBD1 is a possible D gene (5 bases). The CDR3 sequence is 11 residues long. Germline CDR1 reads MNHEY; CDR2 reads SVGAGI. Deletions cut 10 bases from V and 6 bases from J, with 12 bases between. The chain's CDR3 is CATCREAEAFF. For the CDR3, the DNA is TGTGCCACCTGCAGGGAGGCTGAAGCTTTCTTT.

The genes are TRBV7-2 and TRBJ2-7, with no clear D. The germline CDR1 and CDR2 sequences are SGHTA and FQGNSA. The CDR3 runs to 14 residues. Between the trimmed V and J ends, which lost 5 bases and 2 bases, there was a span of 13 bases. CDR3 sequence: CASSQIAVTYEQYF. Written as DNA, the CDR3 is TGTGCCAGCAGCCAAATAGCCGTCACCTACGAGCAGTACTTC.

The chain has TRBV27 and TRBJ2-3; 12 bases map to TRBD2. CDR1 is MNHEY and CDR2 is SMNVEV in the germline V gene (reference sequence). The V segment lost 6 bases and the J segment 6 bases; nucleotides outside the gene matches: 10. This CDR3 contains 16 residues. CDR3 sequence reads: CASSLLAGGPVDTQYF. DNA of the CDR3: TGTGCCAGCAGCCTCCTAGCGGGGGGGCCGGTTGATACGCAGTATTTT.

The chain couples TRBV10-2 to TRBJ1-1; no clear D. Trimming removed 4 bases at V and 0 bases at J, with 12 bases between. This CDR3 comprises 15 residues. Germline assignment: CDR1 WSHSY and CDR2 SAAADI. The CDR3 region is CASSGGLNLNTEAFF. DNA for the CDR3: TGCGCCAGCAGTGGCGGACTAAACTTGAACACTGAAGCTTTCTTT.

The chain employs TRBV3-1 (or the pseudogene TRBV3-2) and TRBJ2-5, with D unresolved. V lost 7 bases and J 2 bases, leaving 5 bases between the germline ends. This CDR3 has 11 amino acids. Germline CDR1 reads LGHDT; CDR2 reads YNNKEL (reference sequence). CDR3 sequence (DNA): TGTGCCAGCACATCACAAGAGACCCAGTACTTC. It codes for CASTSQETQYF.

The CDR3 here is CASSLRTEGKLFF. The CDR3 DNA sequence: TGTGCCAGCAGCTTGAGGACAGAGGGGAAACTGTTTTTT. This chain connects TRBV5-4 to TRBJ1-4, with a weak D call TRBD1 (6 bases). Per germline, CDR1 SGHNT and CDR2 YYREEE (reference sequence). With 1 base removed from V and 11 bases from J, the gap between germline ends came to 12 bases. The CDR3 extends over 13 amino acids.

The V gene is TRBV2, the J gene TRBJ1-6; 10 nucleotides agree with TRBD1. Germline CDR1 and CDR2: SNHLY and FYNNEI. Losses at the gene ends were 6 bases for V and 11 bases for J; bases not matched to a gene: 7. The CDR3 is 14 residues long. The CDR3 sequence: CASSARQGAAPLHF. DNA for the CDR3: TGTGCCAGCAGCGCGAGACAGGGGGCGGCACCCCTCCACTTT.

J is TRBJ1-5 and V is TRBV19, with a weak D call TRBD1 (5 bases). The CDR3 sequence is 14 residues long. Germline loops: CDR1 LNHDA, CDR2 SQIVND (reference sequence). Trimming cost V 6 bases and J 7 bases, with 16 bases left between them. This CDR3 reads CASSDLWAGQPQHF. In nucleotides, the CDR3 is TGTGCCAGTAGCGACTTATGGGCAGGGCAGCCCCAGCATTTT.

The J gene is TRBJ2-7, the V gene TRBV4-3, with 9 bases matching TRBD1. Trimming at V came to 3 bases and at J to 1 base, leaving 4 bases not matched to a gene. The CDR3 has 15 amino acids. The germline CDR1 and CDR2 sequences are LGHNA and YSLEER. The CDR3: CASSHSGTGSYEQYF. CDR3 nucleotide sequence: TGCGCCAGCAGCCATTCCGGGACAGGGTCCTACGAGCAGTACTTC.

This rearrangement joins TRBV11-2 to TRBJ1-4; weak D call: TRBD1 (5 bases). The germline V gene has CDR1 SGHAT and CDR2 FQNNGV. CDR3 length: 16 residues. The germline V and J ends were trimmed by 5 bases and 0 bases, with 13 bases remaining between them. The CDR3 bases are TGTGCCAGCAGCGTACGGGAGGACACAACTAATGAAAAACTGTTTTTT. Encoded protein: CASSVREDTTNEKLFF.

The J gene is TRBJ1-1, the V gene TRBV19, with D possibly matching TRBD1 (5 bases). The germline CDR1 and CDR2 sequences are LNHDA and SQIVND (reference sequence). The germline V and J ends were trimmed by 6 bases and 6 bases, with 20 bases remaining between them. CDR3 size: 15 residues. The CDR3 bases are TGTGCCAGTAGCCCTACTCCCCAGGGTAGCCCTGAAGCTTTCTTT. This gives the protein CASSPTPQGSPEAFF.

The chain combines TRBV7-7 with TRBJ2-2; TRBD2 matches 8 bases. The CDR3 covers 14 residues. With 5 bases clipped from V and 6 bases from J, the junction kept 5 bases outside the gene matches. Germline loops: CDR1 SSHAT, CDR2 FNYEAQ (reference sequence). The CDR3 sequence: CASSEAGGAGELFF. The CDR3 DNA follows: TGTGCCAGCAGCGAGGCGGGAGGTGCCGGGGAGCTGTTTTTT.

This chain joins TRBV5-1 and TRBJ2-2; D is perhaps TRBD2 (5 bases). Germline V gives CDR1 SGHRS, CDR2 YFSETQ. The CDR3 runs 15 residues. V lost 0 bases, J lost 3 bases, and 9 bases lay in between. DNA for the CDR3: TGCGCCAGCAGCTTGGAGACCGGGGACACCGGGGAGCTGTTTTTT. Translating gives CASSLETGDTGELFF.

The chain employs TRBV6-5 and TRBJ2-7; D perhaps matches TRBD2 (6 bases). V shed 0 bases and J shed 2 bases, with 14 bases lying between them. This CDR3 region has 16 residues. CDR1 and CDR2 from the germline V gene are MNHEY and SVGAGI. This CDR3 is CASSYSLQRAPYEQYF. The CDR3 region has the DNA TGTGCCAGCAGTTACTCATTACAGCGGGCCCCCTACGAGCAGTACTTC.

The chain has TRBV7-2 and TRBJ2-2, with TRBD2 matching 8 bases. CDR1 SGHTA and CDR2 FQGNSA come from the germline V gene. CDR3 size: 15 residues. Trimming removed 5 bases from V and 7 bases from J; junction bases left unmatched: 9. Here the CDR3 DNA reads TGTGCCAGCAGCCCTTTCGGGGGGGCCGTCGGGGAGCTGTTTTTT. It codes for CASSPFGGAVGELFF.

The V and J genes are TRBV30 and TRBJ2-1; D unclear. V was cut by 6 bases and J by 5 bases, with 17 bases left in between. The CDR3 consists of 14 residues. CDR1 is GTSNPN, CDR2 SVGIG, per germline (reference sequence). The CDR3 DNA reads TGTGCCTGCTCGGTTACAGTCCCGAACAATGAGCAGTTCTTC. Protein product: CACSVTVPNNEQFF. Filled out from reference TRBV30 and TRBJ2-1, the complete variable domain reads SQTIHQWPATLVQPVGSPLSLECTVEGTSNPNLYWYRQAAGRGLQLLFYSVGIGQISSEVPQNLSASRPQDRQFILSSKKLLLSDSGFYLCACSVTVPNNEQFFGPGTRLTVL.

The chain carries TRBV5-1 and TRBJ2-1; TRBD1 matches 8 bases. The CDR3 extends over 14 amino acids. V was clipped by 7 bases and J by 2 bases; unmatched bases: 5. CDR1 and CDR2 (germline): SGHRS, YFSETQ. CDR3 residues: CASGGQGAYNEQFF. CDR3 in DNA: TGCGCCAGCGGAGGACAGGGTGCCTACAATGAGCAGTTCTTC.

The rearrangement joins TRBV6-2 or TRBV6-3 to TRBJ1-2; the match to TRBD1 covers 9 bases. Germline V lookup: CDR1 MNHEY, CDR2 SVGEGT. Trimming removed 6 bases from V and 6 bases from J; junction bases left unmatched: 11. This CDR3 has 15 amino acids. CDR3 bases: TGTGCCAGCAGCCAGGGACAGGGTAGAAGGGATGGCTACACCTTC. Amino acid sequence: CASSQGQGRRDGYTF.

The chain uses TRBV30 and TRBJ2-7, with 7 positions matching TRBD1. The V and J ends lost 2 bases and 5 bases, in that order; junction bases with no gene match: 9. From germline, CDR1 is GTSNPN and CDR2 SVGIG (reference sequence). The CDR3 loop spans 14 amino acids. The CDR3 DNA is TGTGCCTGGAGTCCCACCGACAGGGTTCACGAGCAGTACTTC. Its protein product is CAWSPTDRVHEQYF.

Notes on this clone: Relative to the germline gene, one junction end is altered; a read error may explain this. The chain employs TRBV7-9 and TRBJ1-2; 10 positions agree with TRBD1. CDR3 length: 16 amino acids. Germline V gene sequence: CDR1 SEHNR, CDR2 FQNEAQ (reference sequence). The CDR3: CASSPPPADRGYDYTF. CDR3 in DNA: TGTGCCAGCAGCCCGCCCCCCGCGGACAGGGGGTATGACTACACCTTC.

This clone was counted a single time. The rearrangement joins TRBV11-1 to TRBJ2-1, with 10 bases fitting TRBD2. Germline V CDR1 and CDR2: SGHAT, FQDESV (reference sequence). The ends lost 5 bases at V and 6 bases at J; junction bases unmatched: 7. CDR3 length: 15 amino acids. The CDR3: CASSPGTSASNEQFF. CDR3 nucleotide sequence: TGTGCCAGCAGCCCCGGGACTAGCGCCTCCAATGAGCAGTTCTTC.

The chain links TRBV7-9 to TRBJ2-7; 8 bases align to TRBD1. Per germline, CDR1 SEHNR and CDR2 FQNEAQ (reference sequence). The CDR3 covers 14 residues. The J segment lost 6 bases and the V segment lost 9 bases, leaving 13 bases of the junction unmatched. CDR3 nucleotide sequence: TGTGCCAGGTGGACTGGACAGGGACCTTCCGAGCAGTACTTC. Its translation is CARWTGQGPSEQYF.

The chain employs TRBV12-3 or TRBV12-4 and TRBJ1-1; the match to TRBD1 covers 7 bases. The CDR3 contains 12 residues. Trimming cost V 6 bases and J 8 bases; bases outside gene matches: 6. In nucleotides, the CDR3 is TGTGCCAGCAGCCTTCCACAGGGGGAAGCTTTCTTT. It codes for CASSLPQGEAFF.

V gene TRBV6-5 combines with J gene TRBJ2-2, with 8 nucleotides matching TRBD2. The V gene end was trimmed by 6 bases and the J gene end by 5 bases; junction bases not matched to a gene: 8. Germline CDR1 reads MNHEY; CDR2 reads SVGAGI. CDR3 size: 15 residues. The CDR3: CASSRGGARTGELFF. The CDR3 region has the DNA TGTGCCAGCAGCCGGGGGGGGGCGCGAACCGGGGAGCTGTTTTTT.